This T cell receptor (beta chain) was found in a study of shared T cell receptors in the human thymus. Assay used: immunoSEQ multiplex PCR; TCRdb lists only in-frame clones, some missing. The sample yields hundreds of thousands of clones, roughly 88% seen once. This CDR3 region has 14 residues. V lost 5 bases and J lost 0; bases outside the gene matches: 7. CDR1 is GTSNPN and CDR2 is SVGIG in the germline V gene (reference sequence). The same specimen was also included in a second study, on human thymus T cells. Per that study: Obtained as resections during corrective heart surgery, the thymus tissue was then studied.

The V call is TRBV30, the J call TRBJ2-7, with 7 bases that match TRBD1. The clonotype was recovered from a boy less than two years old with a congenital heart defect. The sample taken for sequencing was thymocytes. The CDR3 DNA sequence: TGTGCCTGGGCTCCGGGACAGACCTCCTACGAGCAGTACTTC. Protein sequence: CAWAPGQTSYEQYF. Variable domain in full (rest from reference TRBV30 and TRBJ2-7): SQTIHQWPATLVQPVGSPLSLECTVEGTSNPNLYWYRQAAGRGLQLLFYSVGIGQISSEVPQNLSASRPQDRQFILSSKKLLLSDSGFYLCAWAPGQTSYEQYFGPGTRLTVT.